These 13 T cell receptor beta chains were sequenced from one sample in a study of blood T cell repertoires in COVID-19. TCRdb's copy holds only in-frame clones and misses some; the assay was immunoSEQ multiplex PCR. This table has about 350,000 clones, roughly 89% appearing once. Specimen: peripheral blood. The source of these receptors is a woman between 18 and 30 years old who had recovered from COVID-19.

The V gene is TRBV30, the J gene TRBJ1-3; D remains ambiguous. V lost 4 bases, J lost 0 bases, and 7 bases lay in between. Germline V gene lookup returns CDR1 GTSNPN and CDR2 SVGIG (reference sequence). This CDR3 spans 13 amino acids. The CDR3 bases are TGTGCCTGGATGGGAGGCTCTGGAAACACCATATATTTT. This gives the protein CAWMGGSGNTIYF.

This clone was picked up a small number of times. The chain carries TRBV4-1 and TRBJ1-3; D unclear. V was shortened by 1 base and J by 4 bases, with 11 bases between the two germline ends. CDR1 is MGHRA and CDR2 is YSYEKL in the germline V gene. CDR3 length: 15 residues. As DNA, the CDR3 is TGCGCCAGCAGCCAAGGCCAGAACTACGGAAACACCATATATTTT. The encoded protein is CASSQGQNYGNTIYF.

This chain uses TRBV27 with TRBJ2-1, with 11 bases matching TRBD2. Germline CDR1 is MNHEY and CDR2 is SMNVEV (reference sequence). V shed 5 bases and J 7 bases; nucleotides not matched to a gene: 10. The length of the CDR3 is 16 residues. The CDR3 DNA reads TGTGCCAGCAGTCCCGGAACTAGCGGGAGTATAAATGAGCAGTTCTTC. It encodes CASSPGTSGSINEQFF.

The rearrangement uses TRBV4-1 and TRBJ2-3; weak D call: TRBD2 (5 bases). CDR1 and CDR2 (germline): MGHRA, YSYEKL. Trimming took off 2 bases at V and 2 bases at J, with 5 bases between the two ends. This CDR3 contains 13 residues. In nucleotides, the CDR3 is TGCGCCAGCAGCCAACGGGACACAGATACGCAGTATTTT. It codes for CASSQRDTDTQYF.

CDR3 nucleotide sequence: TGCAGCGTTCCTCCAGTGGGGCGGCACACTGAAGCTTTCTTT. Protein product: CSVPPVGRHTEAFF. V usage is TRBV29-1 and J usage is TRBJ1-1; perhaps TRBD1 as D (5 bases). With 5 bases removed from V and 3 bases from J, the gap between germline ends came to 16 bases. Germline CDR1 reads SQVTM; CDR2 reads ANQGSEA. There are 14 residues in the CDR3.

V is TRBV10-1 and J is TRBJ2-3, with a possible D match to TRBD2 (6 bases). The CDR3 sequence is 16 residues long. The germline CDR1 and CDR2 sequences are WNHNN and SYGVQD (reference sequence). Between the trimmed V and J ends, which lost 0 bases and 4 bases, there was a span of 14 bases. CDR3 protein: CASSESSGVESDTQYF. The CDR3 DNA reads TGCGCCAGCAGTGAGTCGTCGGGAGTTGAATCAGATACGCAGTATTTT.

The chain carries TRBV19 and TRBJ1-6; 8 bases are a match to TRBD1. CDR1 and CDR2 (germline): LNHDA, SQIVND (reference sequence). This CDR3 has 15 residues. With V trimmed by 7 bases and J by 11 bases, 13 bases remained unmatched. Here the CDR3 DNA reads TGTGCCAGTATTCTTTCGGCGACAGGGGCGGCACCCCTCCACTTT. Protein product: CASILSATGAAPLHF.

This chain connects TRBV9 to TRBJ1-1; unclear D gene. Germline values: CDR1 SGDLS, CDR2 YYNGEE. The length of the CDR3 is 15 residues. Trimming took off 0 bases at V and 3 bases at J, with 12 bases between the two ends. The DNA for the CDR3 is TGTGCCAGCAGCGTAGGAGGGATCATGGACACTGAAGCTTTCTTT. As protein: CASSVGGIMDTEAFF.

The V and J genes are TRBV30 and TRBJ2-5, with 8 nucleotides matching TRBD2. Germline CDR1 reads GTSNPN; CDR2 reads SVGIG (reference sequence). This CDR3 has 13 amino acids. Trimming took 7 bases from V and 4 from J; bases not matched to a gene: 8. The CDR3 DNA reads TGTGCCTACGAGATCGGGGGGGCAGAGACCCAGTACTTC. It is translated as CAYEIGGAETQYF.

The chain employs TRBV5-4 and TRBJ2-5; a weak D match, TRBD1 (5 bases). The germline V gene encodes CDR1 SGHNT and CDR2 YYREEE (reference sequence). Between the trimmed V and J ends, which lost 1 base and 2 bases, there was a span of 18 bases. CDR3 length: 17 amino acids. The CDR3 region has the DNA TGTGCCAGCAGCTTGAGAAGGGGCGATACCCTTCAAGAGACCCAGTACTTC. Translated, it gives CASSLRRGDTLQETQYF.

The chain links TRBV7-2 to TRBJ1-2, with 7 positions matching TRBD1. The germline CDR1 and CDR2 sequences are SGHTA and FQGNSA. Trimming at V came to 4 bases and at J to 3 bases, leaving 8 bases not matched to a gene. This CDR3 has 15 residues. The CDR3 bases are TGTGCCAGCAGCTCAGAAAGGGGGCCGCACTATGGCTACACCTTC. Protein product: CASSSERGPHYGYTF.

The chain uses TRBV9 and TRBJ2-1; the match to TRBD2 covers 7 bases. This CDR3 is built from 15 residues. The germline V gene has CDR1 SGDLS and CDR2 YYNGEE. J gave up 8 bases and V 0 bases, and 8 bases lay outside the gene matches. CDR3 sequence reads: CASSVGASGGDEQFF. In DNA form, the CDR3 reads TGTGCCAGCAGCGTAGGAGCTAGCGGAGGCGATGAGCAGTTCTTC.

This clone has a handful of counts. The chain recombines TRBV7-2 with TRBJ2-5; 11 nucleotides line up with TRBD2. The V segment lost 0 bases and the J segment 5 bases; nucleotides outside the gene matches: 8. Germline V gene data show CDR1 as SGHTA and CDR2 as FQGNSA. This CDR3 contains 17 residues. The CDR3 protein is CASSLARLAGGAETQYF. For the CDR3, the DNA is TGTGCCAGCAGCTTAGCTCGGCTAGCGGGGGGCGCTGAGACCCAGTACTTC. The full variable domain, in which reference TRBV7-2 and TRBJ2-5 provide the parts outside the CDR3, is GAGVSQSPSNKVTEKGKDVELRCDPISGHTALYWYRQSLGQGLEFLIYFQGNSAPDKSGLPSDRFSAERTGGSVSTLTIQRTQQEDSAVYLCASSLARLAGGAETQYFGPGTRLLVL.